This TCR beta chain was captured by sequencing in a study of technical replicates of blood from several donors (dated by TCRdb to the late 2010s). About this clone itself: Its antigen remains undetermined. No base-level quality is on record; no much larger clone is a single base apart.

Library creation used the immunoSEQ multiplex PCR assay. This is the immuneACCESS table as TCRdb keeps it, with only in-frame sequences that have V and J called. A part of the clones is gone; compared with another copy, unresolved V genes explain less than half, and the rest is unexplained. Recorded for this sample are 90,000 to 100,000 clones; under 97% of them occurred a single time. The ten largest clones capture around 0.24% of the sample. Sequenced input: T cells isolated from PBMCs. This receptor was identified in a human donor in good health.

The DNA reads TGCGCCAGCAGCCACCACCGGGGGGTTGGTAGCAATCAGCCCCAGCATTTT. It is translated as CASSHHRGVGSNQPQHF. The V and J segments used are TRBV4-1 and TRBJ1-5; the D segment could be TRBD1, given 5 matching bases. V sheds 3 bases and J sheds 0 bases, leaving 15 bases between their ends. The CDR3, cysteine through phenylalanine, is 17 amino acids long. Only CDR3 DNA is held: 51 bases, read in frame from base 1. As encoded in the germline V gene, CDR1 is MGHRA while CDR2 is YSYEKL.